Below are 30 T cell receptor beta chains sequenced from a single sample in a study. A single record per CDR3 protein comes from TCRdb applying MiXCR to the RT-PCR reads. The sample consists of almost 700,000 distinct CDR3 sequences, 11% to 15% of them appearing once. The specimen sequenced was memory CD4+ T cells from blood. The origin of the receptors is a female donor in good health, serving as a healthy control.

This clonotype was seen a few times. The chain uses TRBV30 and TRBJ2-3; TRBD1 or TRBD2 may be the D gene (5 bases each). CDR3 length equals 15 residues. Germline V gene data show CDR1 as GTSNPN and CDR2 as SVGIG (reference sequence). V dropped 6 bases and J dropped 7 bases, with 23 bases sitting between them. The DNA for the CDR3 is TGTGCCTGTACTTACCGGGACCTTCGTTTGAATACGCAGTATTTT. Amino acids: CACTYRDLRLNTQYF.

This clonotype was found a few times. The chain combines TRBV6-5 with TRBJ2-3; 7 positions match TRBD1. Germline CDR1 is MNHEY and CDR2 is SVGAGI. This CDR3 is built from 13 residues. V trimming: 8 bases; J trimming: 4 bases; junction bases outside the gene matches: 6. As DNA, the CDR3 is TGTGCCAGCGGGTGGACAGGCGCAGATACGCAGTATTTT. Encoded protein: CASGWTGADTQYF.

The DNA for the CDR3 is TGCAGTGCTAGAGATCCGGGAGCAACAGATACGCAGTATTTT. Translating gives CSARDPGATDTQYF. The chain uses TRBV20-1 and TRBJ2-3; a possible D gene is TRBD2 (6 bases). The CDR3 is made up of 14 amino acids. From germline, CDR1 is DFQATT and CDR2 SNEGSKA (reference sequence). V was pared by 0 bases and J by 3 bases, with 10 bases between.

V and J are TRBV20-1 and TRBJ2-6; D might be TRBD1 (6 bases). CDR1 is DFQATT and CDR2 is SNEGSKA in the germline V gene (reference sequence). The CDR3 runs 17 residues. Trimming removed 3 bases from V and 0 bases from J, with 15 bases in between. CDR3 region: CSASRGYGHSGANVLTF. The DNA of the CDR3 is TGCAGTGCTAGCAGGGGTTATGGGCACTCTGGGGCCAACGTCCTGACTTTC.

This clonotype occurred a few times. In DNA, the CDR3 is TGTGCCAGCAGTGACAACAGTGCAACTAATGAAAAACTGTTTTTT. Translated: CASSDNSATNEKLFF. The chain carries TRBV12-3 or TRBV12-4 and TRBJ1-4; D unclear. There are 15 residues in the CDR3. V shed 5 bases and J shed 0 bases, with 10 bases lying between them.

This clonotype was counted at least ten times. V and J are TRBV4-1 and TRBJ1-4; 7 positions match TRBD1. Germline V gene sequence: CDR1 MGHRA, CDR2 YSYEKL. The V and J ends lost 4 bases and 2 bases, in that order; junction bases with no gene match: 7. The CDR3 is 16 amino acids. This chain's CDR3 is CASSRDRVATNEKLFF. The CDR3 bases are TGCGCCAGCAGCCGAGACAGGGTTGCGACTAATGAAAAACTGTTTTTT.

The chain combines TRBV18 with TRBJ1-5; TRBD1 agrees at 12 bases. The CDR3 extends over 19 amino acids. Looked up from germline, CDR1 is KGHSH and CDR2 is LQKENI. V shed 6 bases, J shed 7 bases, and the junction held 19 bases outside the gene matches. CDR3 in amino acids: CASSLRNTAGTGGEQPQHF. CDR3 bases: TGTGCCAGCTCCCTACGAAATACTGCCGGGACAGGGGGCGAGCAGCCCCAGCATTTT. Based on the CDR3 plus reference TRBV18 and TRBJ1-5, the full variable domain is NAGVMQNPRHLVRRRGQEARLRCSPMKGHSHVYWYRQLPEEGLKFMVYLQKENIIDESGMPKERFSAEFPKEGPSILRIQQVVRGDSAAYFCASSLRNTAGTGGEQPQHFGDGTRLSIL.

The sample holds a few counts of this clonotype. The rearrangement joins TRBV6-5 to TRBJ2-7, with D perhaps TRBD2 (6 bases). The germline V gene has CDR1 MNHEY and CDR2 SVGAGI. The V end was cut by 7 bases, the J end by 5 bases, with 24 bases between. The CDR3 runs to 16 residues. The CDR3 is CASNPLSGGAGHEQYF. As DNA, the CDR3 is TGTGCCAGCAACCCCCTCTCCGGAGGGGCAGGGCACGAGCAGTACTTC.

This clonotype was found a few times. The chain employs TRBV27 and TRBJ1-5; perhaps TRBD1 as D (6 bases). The CDR3 length is 15 residues. Trimming left V 5 bases short and J 1 base short, with 12 bases between. Germline V gene sequence: CDR1 MNHEY, CDR2 SMNVEV (reference sequence). The CDR3: CASSAATGSNQPQHF. CDR3 nucleotide sequence: TGTGCCAGCAGTGCCGCGACAGGCAGCAATCAGCCCCAGCATTTT.

This clonotype was counted a few times. The CDR3 nucleotides are TGTGCCAGCAAACCAACAGGCAGCCACACTGAAGCTTTCTTT. Its translation: CASKPTGSHTEAFF. The chain is built from TRBV12-3 or TRBV12-4 and TRBJ1-1; TRBD1 might be the D (5 bases). The CDR3 sequence is 14 residues long. V shed 7 bases and J shed 3 bases, with 15 bases lying between them.

This chain joins TRBV28 and TRBJ2-1; possibly TRBD1 for D (6 bases). In germline, CDR1 is MDHEN, CDR2 SYDVKM. V was clipped by 5 bases and J by 10 bases, with 9 bases between them. The CDR3 loop spans 11 amino acids. CDR3 in DNA: TGTGCCAGCAGTCGCGGACAGGAGCAGTTCTTC. This sequence encodes CASSRGQEQFF. Using reference TRBV28 and TRBJ2-1 for the parts outside the CDR3, the full variable domain is DVKVTQSSRYLVKRTGEKVFLECVQDMDHENMFWYRQDPGLGLRLIYFSYDVKMKEKGDIPEGYSVSREKKERFSLILESASTNQTSMYLCASSRGQEQFFGPGTRLTVL.

The gene calls are TRBV4-1 and TRBJ2-3; unclear D gene. The CDR3 covers 15 residues. V was clipped by 3 bases and J by 2 bases, with 12 bases between them. The germline V gene encodes CDR1 MGHRA and CDR2 YSYEKL. CDR3 sequence reads: CASSHMEAPTDTQYF. For the CDR3, the DNA is TGCGCCAGCAGCCACATGGAAGCGCCCACAGATACGCAGTATTTT.

Ten or more counts support this clonotype. The gene calls are TRBV4-1 and TRBJ1-1; D is undetermined. The CDR3 extends over 13 amino acids. V was shortened by 5 bases and J by 4 bases, with 11 bases between the two germline ends. Germline CDR1 reads MGHRA; CDR2 reads YSYEKL. The CDR3 DNA sequence: TGCGCCAGCAGCAGAGGCGCCAGCACTGAAGCTTTCTTT. It specifies CASSRGASTEAFF.

V gene TRBV28 combines with J gene TRBJ1-6; TRBD1 matches 7 bases. Germline V gives CDR1 MDHEN, CDR2 SYDVKM. V was pared by 3 bases and J by 10 bases, with 6 bases of the junction left unmatched. The CDR3 length is 14 residues. CDR3 protein: CASSFYRGSSPLHF. In DNA, the CDR3 is TGTGCCAGCAGTTTTTACAGGGGATCGTCACCCCTCCACTTT.

This clonotype was seen more than once but under ten times. The chain carries TRBV11-2 and TRBJ2-3; D is unresolved. The CDR3 contains 14 residues. Trimming left V 4 bases short and J 0 bases short, with 8 bases between. The germline V gene has CDR1 SGHAT and CDR2 FQNNGV. The CDR3 is CASSWWSSTDTQYF. CDR3 coding DNA: TGTGCCAGCAGCTGGTGGTCAAGCACAGATACGCAGTATTTT. The whole variable domain, remainder taken from reference TRBV11-2 and TRBJ2-3, is EAGVAQSPRYKIIEKRQSVAFWCNPISGHATLYWYQQILGQGPKLLIQFQNNGVVDDSQLPKDRFSAERLKGVDSTLKIQPAKLEDSAVYLCASSWWSSTDTQYFGPGTRLTVL.

This clonotype has at least ten counts. The V gene is TRBV20-1, the J gene TRBJ2-3; 8 nucleotides line up with TRBD2. The CDR3 has 15 residues. The trim removed 6 bases at V and 4 bases at J, leaving 12 bases unmatched. Looked up from germline, CDR1 is DFQATT and CDR2 is SNEGSKA (reference sequence). This chain's CDR3 is CSAPDKRESPDTQYF. The CDR3 region has the DNA TGCAGTGCCCCTGACAAGCGGGAGTCACCAGATACGCAGTATTTT.

The chain joins TRBV20-1 to TRBJ2-4; 11 bases line up with TRBD1. Trimming took 5 bases from V and 7 from J; bases not matched to a gene: 7. The CDR3 is 14 amino acids. Per the germline V gene, CDR1 is DFQATT and CDR2 is SNEGSKA (reference sequence). Here the CDR3 DNA reads TGCAGTGCTTGGACAGGGGGCGCAGAGAACATTCAGTACTTC. Translation: CSAWTGGAENIQYF.

This clonotype was seen a handful of times. This sequence joins TRBV12-3 or TRBV12-4 and TRBJ1-1; 7 nucleotides line up with TRBD1. CDR3 length equals 14 residues. Trimming removed 7 bases from V and 6 bases from J; junction bases left unmatched: 11. The CDR3 loop is CASTQTGPRPEAFF. The CDR3 bases are TGTGCCAGCACTCAGACAGGGCCGAGGCCTGAAGCTTTCTTT.

This clonotype has at least ten counts. This chain joins TRBV5-1 and TRBJ1-5, with TRBD1 identical over 9 bases. The CDR3 is 16 residues long. Per germline, CDR1 SGHRS and CDR2 YFSETQ. V lost 0 bases and J lost 5; bases outside the gene matches: 6. The CDR3 spells CASSLDAGQGHQPQHF. For the CDR3, the DNA is TGCGCCAGCAGCTTGGACGCGGGACAGGGACATCAGCCCCAGCATTTT. Full variable domain (missing parts from reference TRBV5-1 and TRBJ1-5): KAGVTQTPRYLIKTRGQQVTLSCSPISGHRSVSWYQQTPGQGLQFLFEYFSETQRNKGNFPGRFSGRQFSNSRSEMNVSTLELGDSALYLCASSLDAGQGHQPQHFGDGTRLSIL.

This clonotype was seen only a few times. The chain has TRBV7-2 and TRBJ2-7; TRBD1 matches at 8 bases. Looked up from germline, CDR1 is SGHTA and CDR2 is FQGNSA. The CDR3 has 13 amino acids. V dropped 6 bases and J dropped 5; count of bases not matched to a gene: 6. The CDR3 is CASRLGQDNEQYF. DNA of the CDR3: TGTGCCAGCAGGCTGGGACAGGACAACGAGCAGTACTTC.

The rearrangement joins TRBV7-2 to TRBJ2-4, with 11 bases identical to TRBD2. Germline loops: CDR1 SGHTA, CDR2 FQGNSA. Trimming cost V 3 bases and J 9 bases; bases outside gene matches: 13. The CDR3 contains 17 residues. CDR3 sequence: CASSFPGLAVEEAIQYF. The CDR3 coding sequence is TGTGCCAGCAGCTTCCCGGGACTAGCGGTCGAAGAGGCCATTCAGTACTTC.

This clonotype has more than one count but fewer than ten. The chain recombines TRBV15 with TRBJ2-3; 9 bases are shared with TRBD1. CDR1 is LNHNV and CDR2 is YYDKDF in the germline V gene (reference sequence). The CDR3 contains 16 residues. Unmatched junction bases numbered 2, after V lost 1 base and J lost 0 bases. This CDR3 reads CATSRGDRGSTDTQYF. The DNA of the CDR3 is TGTGCCACCAGCAGAGGCGACAGGGGGAGCACAGATACGCAGTATTTT.

The table lists this clonotype with a few counts. The genes are TRBV24-1 and TRBJ2-1, with 8 bases aligning to TRBD2. The length of the CDR3 is 14 residues. V shed 5 bases, J shed 5 bases, and the junction held 4 bases outside the gene matches. Germline CDR1 KGHDR, CDR2 SFDVKD. CDR3 loop: CATSGAGGNNEQFF. CDR3 DNA: TGTGCCACCAGTGGTGCGGGAGGAAACAATGAGCAGTTCTTC.

The V and J genes are TRBV10-3 and TRBJ1-2; TRBD1 is a possible D gene (6 bases). The CDR3 spans 13 residues. The germline V gene has CDR1 ENHRY and CDR2 SYGVKD. Trimming removed 7 bases from V and 6 bases from J, with 15 bases in between. The CDR3 DNA follows: TGTGCCATCACCCCTAACAGGGCGGATGGCTACACCTTC. Amino acid sequence: CAITPNRADGYTF.

The chain links TRBV20-1 to TRBJ1-2, with TRBD1 as a possible D gene (6 bases). The CDR3 loop spans 14 amino acids. V lost 3 bases and J 0 bases, leaving 11 bases between the germline ends. Germline values: CDR1 DFQATT, CDR2 SNEGSKA (reference sequence). The CDR3 region is CSASTGLTNYGYTF. The CDR3 DNA sequence: TGCAGTGCTAGCACAGGGTTAACTAACTATGGCTACACCTTC.

The chain has TRBV20-1 and TRBJ1-2; 8 nucleotides line up with TRBD1. CDR1 is DFQATT and CDR2 is SNEGSKA in the germline V gene (reference sequence). The length of the CDR3 is 12 residues. Unmatched junction bases numbered 8, after V lost 6 bases and J lost 8 bases. For the CDR3, the DNA is TGCAGTGCCCAGCGGACAGGGCTGGGCTACACCTTC. Translation: CSAQRTGLGYTF.

The sample holds a few counts of this clonotype. The V and J genes are TRBV20-1 and TRBJ1-2, with 7 bases identical to TRBD1. The CDR3 spans 11 residues. From germline, CDR1 is DFQATT and CDR2 SNEGSKA (reference sequence). V lost 6 bases, J lost 8 bases, and 6 bases stayed unmatched. In DNA form, the CDR3 reads TGCAGTGCCCCCGACAGGGACGGCTACACCTTC. It codes for CSAPDRDGYTF.

The table lists this clonotype with many counts. The chain has TRBV7-3 and TRBJ2-1; TRBD2 matches at 7 bases. Germline CDR1 is SGHTA and CDR2 is FQGTGA. V dropped 5 bases and J dropped 7; count of bases not matched to a gene: 11. This CDR3 contains 15 residues. The CDR3 sequence is CASSPTSSLGNEQFF. CDR3 in DNA: TGTGCCAGCAGCCCGACTAGCTCTCTGGGTAATGAGCAGTTCTTC.

This clonotype was seen more than once but under ten times. This chain connects TRBV5-1 to TRBJ2-5; weak D call: TRBD2 (6 bases). CDR1 and CDR2 from the germline V gene are SGHRS and YFSETQ. This CDR3 spans 16 amino acids. V lost 5 bases to trimming and J lost 2 bases, with 19 bases between them. The CDR3 spells CASSWAVGGGQETQYF. The DNA of the CDR3 is TGCGCCAGCAGTTGGGCCGTGGGTGGGGGGCAAGAGACCCAGTACTTC.

There are many counts of this clonotype. The chain links TRBV6-1 to TRBJ2-7; tentative D call: TRBD1 (6 bases). The CDR3 contains 13 residues. Germline CDR1 is MNHNS and CDR2 is SASEGT. V lost 6 bases, J lost 5 bases, and 14 bases lay in between. The CDR3 sequence: CASRPMGQDEQYF. CDR3 nucleotides: TGTGCCAGCAGACCGATGGGACAAGACGAGCAGTACTTC.